One sample yielded the 27 T cell receptor beta chains listed below, sequenced in a study of T cell changes during pregnancy in multiple sclerosis. Measured with immunoSEQ multiplex PCR; TCRdb has only the in-frame clones, and not every one. The sample holds 65,000 to 85,000 clones, around 90% seen once. Sequencing was performed on CD4+ T cells from peripheral blood mononuclear cells, taken before pregnancy. Receptors originate from a female donor with multiple sclerosis, enrolled in a pregnancy study.

The rearrangement links TRBV15 to TRBJ1-2; D not resolved. The CDR3 has 15 residues. Germline values: CDR1 LNHNV, CDR2 YYDKDF (reference sequence). The V end was cut by 2 bases, the J end by 6 bases, with 16 bases between. The chain's CDR3 is CATSRYPMGANGYTF. CDR3 sequence (DNA): TGTGCCACCAGCAGATACCCTATGGGCGCAAATGGCTACACCTTC.

The CDR3 DNA reads as TGTGCCAGCAGCCCCCCCGGGGAGGGTGGTGGCTACACCTTC. Protein: CASSPPGEGGGYTF. This sequence joins TRBV7-9 and TRBJ1-2; D gene ambiguous. This CDR3 spans 14 amino acids. Trimming took off 5 bases at V and 7 bases at J, with 17 bases between the two ends. In germline, CDR1 is SEHNR, CDR2 FQNEAQ (reference sequence).

The genes are TRBV7-3 and TRBJ2-3, with 11 bases that match TRBD2. With 2 bases clipped from V and 0 bases from J, the junction kept 4 bases outside the gene matches. The CDR3 has 17 residues. From germline, CDR1 is SGHTA and CDR2 FQGTGA. The CDR3 loop is CASSLLGTSGSTDTQYF. The CDR3, as DNA: TGTGCCAGCAGCTTACTGGGGACTAGCGGAAGCACAGATACGCAGTATTTT. The full variable domain, with the rest looked up from reference TRBV7-3 and TRBJ2-3, is GAGVSQTPSNKVTEKGKYVELRCDPISGHTALYWYRQSLGQGPEFLIYFQGTGAADDSGLPNDRFFAVRPEGSVSTLKIQRTERGDSAVYLCASSLLGTSGSTDTQYFGPGTRLTVL.

The V call is TRBV21-1, the J call TRBJ1-2. TRBV21-1 is annotated as a pseudogene. The length of the CDR3 is 18 residues. CDR3 in amino acids: CASSLTRTGGAGNYGYTF. The CDR3 DNA reads TGTGCCAGCAGCCTTACCCGTACCGGGGGGGCTGGGAACTATGGCTACACCTTC.

V and J are TRBV7-8 and TRBJ1-1, with D tentatively TRBD1 (5 bases). Germline CDR1 is SGHVS and CDR2 is FQNEAQ. V lost 0 bases, J lost 1 base, and 9 bases lay in between. The CDR3 covers 15 residues. The CDR3 DNA reads as TGTGCCAGCAGCTTAGCAGGGGCTGGGAACACTGAAGCTTTCTTT. This codes for CASSLAGAGNTEAFF.

The V and J genes are TRBV19 and TRBJ2-7; possible D gene TRBD1, 6 bases. CDR1 LNHDA and CDR2 SQIVND come from the germline V gene (reference sequence). Trimming pared 1 base from V and 3 bases from J, leaving 13 bases between. The CDR3 runs to 15 residues. In nucleotides, the CDR3 is TGTGCCAGTAGTATAGTGCAGGGGCGCTTCTACGAGCAGTACTTC. It codes for CASSIVQGRFYEQYF.

The rearrangement links TRBV5-1 to TRBJ1-4; 7 bases are a match to TRBD1. The CDR3 is 15 residues long. Per germline, CDR1 SGHRS and CDR2 YFSETQ. V shed 4 bases and J 7 bases; nucleotides not matched to a gene: 10. CDR3 amino acids: CASSVTGTAGEKLFF. In DNA form, the CDR3 reads TGCGCCAGCAGCGTAACCGGGACAGCGGGTGAAAAACTGTTTTTT.

The chain couples TRBV11-1 to TRBJ2-1; 12 bases are shared with TRBD2. Germline CDR1 and CDR2: SGHAT and FQDESV (reference sequence). Losses at the gene ends were 5 bases for V and 9 bases for J; bases not matched to a gene: 8. The CDR3 is made up of 15 amino acids. CDR3 in DNA: TGTGCCAGCAGCCCCACTAGCGGGAGGCTCGGTGAGCAGTTCTTC. Amino acid sequence: CASSPTSGRLGEQFF. Combining the CDR3 with reference TRBV11-1 and TRBJ2-1 gives the whole variable domain EAEVAQSPRYKITEKSQAVAFWCDPISGHATLYWYRQILGQGPELLVQFQDESVVDDSQLPKDRFSAERLKGVDSTLKIQPAELGDSAMYLCASSPTSGRLGEQFFGPGTRLTVL.

The chain is built from TRBV10-3 and TRBJ1-2; TRBD1 matches 9 bases. J gave up 6 bases and V 6 bases, and 5 bases lay outside the gene matches. The germline CDR1 and CDR2 sequences are ENHRY and SYGVKD. CDR3 length equals 13 residues. The CDR3, as DNA: TGTGCCATCAGGGGACAGGGACAGGATGGCTACACCTTC. Protein sequence: CAIRGQGQDGYTF.

The V call is TRBV28, the J call TRBJ1-1; D is unresolved. The V gene lost 2 bases and the J gene lost 7 bases, with 8 bases spanning the gap. The germline V gene encodes CDR1 MDHEN and CDR2 SYDVKM. The CDR3 is 12 residues long. CDR3 coding DNA: TGTGCCAGCAGTTTAACAGTTTTTGAAGCTTTCTTT. This gives the protein CASSLTVFEAFF.

This rearrangement joins TRBV15 to TRBJ2-1; tentatively, D is TRBD2 (8 bases). CDR3 size: 15 residues. V was cut by 0 bases and J by 8 bases, with 14 bases left in between. Per germline, CDR1 LNHNV and CDR2 YYDKDF (reference sequence). The CDR3 is CATSRDNRGLDEQFF. Here the CDR3 DNA reads TGTGCCACCAGCAGAGATAACAGGGGACTAGATGAGCAGTTCTTC.

This chain joins TRBV11-2 and TRBJ2-1, with 9 bases matching TRBD2. This CDR3 region has 16 residues. Losses at the gene ends were 1 base for V and 7 bases for J; bases not matched to a gene: 8. Germline values: CDR1 SGHAT, CDR2 FQNNGV. The chain's CDR3 is CASSLVGGTSKNEQFF. The CDR3 DNA reads as TGTGCCAGCAGCTTAGTGGGTGGGACTAGCAAAAATGAGCAGTTCTTC. The variable domain in full, completed from reference TRBV11-2 and TRBJ2-1, reads EAGVAQSPRYKIIEKRQSVAFWCNPISGHATLYWYQQILGQGPKLLIQFQNNGVVDDSQLPKDRFSAERLKGVDSTLKIQPAKLEDSAVYLCASSLVGGTSKNEQFFGPGTRLTVL.

This chain links TRBV5-1 with TRBJ1-4; D perhaps matches TRBD1 (5 bases). Trimming took 1 base from V and 0 from J, leaving 7 bases between them. CDR3 length: 15 amino acids. Germline CDR1 SGHRS, CDR2 YFSETQ. Here the CDR3 DNA reads TGCGCCAGCAGCTTGAGGGGTGCAACTAATGAAAAACTGTTTTTT. The encoded protein is CASSLRGATNEKLFF.

The J gene is TRBJ1-2, the V gene TRBV30; unclear D gene. The ends were cut back, 4 bases at V and 4 bases at J, with 19 bases in the middle. Per germline, CDR1 GTSNPN and CDR2 SVGIG (reference sequence). This CDR3 contains 15 residues. CDR3 DNA: TGTGCCTGGACCCTAAGTCCTCGAACGGGCTATGGCTACACCTTC. Translation: CAWTLSPRTGYGYTF.

The V and J genes are TRBV19 and TRBJ1-1; 8 nucleotides match TRBD1. Trimming at V came to 7 bases and at J to 1 base, leaving 8 bases not matched to a gene. This CDR3 spans 15 amino acids. Germline V gene sequence: CDR1 LNHDA, CDR2 SQIVND (reference sequence). The CDR3 spells CASKDRGFTNTEAFF. The CDR3 DNA reads TGTGCCAGTAAAGACAGGGGTTTTACGAACACTGAAGCTTTCTTT.

The gene calls are TRBV7-2 and TRBJ2-1, with TRBD2 identical over 10 bases. The germline gives CDR1 SGHTA, CDR2 FQGNSA. With 3 bases clipped from V and 1 base from J, the junction kept 6 bases outside the gene matches. This CDR3 is 17 amino acids long. CDR3 coding DNA: TGTGCCAGCAGCTTCACTAGCGGGGCCGAATCCTACAATGAGCAGTTCTTC. It specifies CASSFTSGAESYNEQFF.

This clone showed up just a few times. The chain has TRBV27 and TRBJ1-6; 8 positions agree with TRBD1. Germline CDR1 and CDR2: MNHEY and SMNVEV (reference sequence). This CDR3 has 14 amino acids. J was trimmed by 8 bases and V by 10 bases; bases with no gene match: 10. This CDR3 is CATSGQGGYSPLHF. The CDR3 region has the DNA TGTGCCACCTCTGGACAGGGCGGGTATTCACCCCTCCACTTT.

The CDR3, as DNA: TGTGCCAGCAGCTTGGGACTAGCTTCAGATACGCAGTATTTT. Translation gives CASSLGLASDTQYF. The J gene is TRBJ2-3, the V gene TRBV7-8; 9 nucleotides line up with TRBD2. V dropped 3 bases and J dropped 4; count of bases not matched to a gene: 2. The CDR3 consists of 14 residues. Germline values: CDR1 SGHVS, CDR2 FQNEAQ.

The rearrangement links TRBV10-2 to TRBJ2-3; D is possibly TRBD2 (7 bases). The V gene lost 7 bases and the J gene lost 2 bases, with 16 bases spanning the gap. The CDR3 spans 15 residues. The germline V gene encodes CDR1 WSHSY and CDR2 SAAADI. DNA for the CDR3: TGCGCCAGCACCTCCTGGGGGGGCTCCACAGATACGCAGTATTTT. This translates into CASTSWGGSTDTQYF.

This chain links TRBV19 with TRBJ1-2; D might be TRBD1 (6 bases). Deletions cut 10 bases from V and 4 bases from J, with 19 bases between. Germline V gene data show CDR1 as LNHDA and CDR2 as SQIVND (reference sequence). The CDR3 extends over 14 amino acids. CDR3 loop: CATFERGHGYGYTF. The CDR3 DNA follows: TGTGCCACCTTCGAGAGGGGACACGGCTATGGCTACACCTTC.

V and J are TRBV6-1 and TRBJ2-5; tentative D call: TRBD2 (5 bases). Trimming stripped 4 bases from V and 6 bases from J, with 9 bases between. The CDR3 is made up of 12 amino acids. Per the germline V gene, CDR1 is MNHNS and CDR2 is SASEGT. The CDR3 here is CASSGLAQTQYF. In DNA, the CDR3 is TGTGCCAGCAGTGGGCTAGCTCAGACCCAGTACTTC.

This clone came up a few times. This chain joins TRBV30 and TRBJ1-1, with D possibly matching TRBD1 (6 bases). Trimming shortened V by 4 bases and J by 6 bases, and 21 bases separated the two germline ends. Germline assignment: CDR1 GTSNPN and CDR2 SVGIG (reference sequence). There are 15 residues in the CDR3. The CDR3 coding sequence is TGTGCCTGGAATGGCCGGACAGAAAGGAGGTCTGAAGCTTTCTTT. Residues: CAWNGRTERRSEAFF.

The chain couples TRBV28 to TRBJ2-7; D possibly corresponds to TRBD1 (6 bases). V was clipped by 8 bases and J by 2 bases, with 13 bases between them. Germline V lookup: CDR1 MDHEN, CDR2 SYDVKM. The CDR3 totals 13 residues. The CDR3: CASGGQPPYEQYF. For the CDR3, the DNA is TGTGCCAGCGGAGGACAGCCTCCCTACGAGCAGTACTTC.

This clone turned up a few times. The chain carries TRBV2 and TRBJ2-2; 10 positions match TRBD2. The J segment lost 6 bases and the V segment lost 3 bases, leaving 7 bases of the junction unmatched. The CDR3 runs to 16 residues. CDR1 and CDR2 from the germline V gene are SNHLY and FYNNEI. This chain's CDR3 is CASSETSSGGAGELFF. In DNA, the CDR3 is TGTGCCAGCAGTGAGACGTCCAGCGGGGGGGCCGGGGAGCTGTTTTTT.

This rearrangement joins TRBV5-6 to TRBJ2-7, with 8 bases that match TRBD1. Germline CDR1 and CDR2: SGHDT and YYEEEE. Trimming took 4 bases from V and 0 from J; bases not matched to a gene: 3. This CDR3 comprises 14 residues. CDR3 coding DNA: TGTGCCAGCAGCCCCACAGGGGGCTCCTACGAGCAGTACTTC. Protein sequence: CASSPTGGSYEQYF.

Points on this clone: Additional DNA sequences in this sample encode the identical CDR3. This chain links TRBV7-2 with TRBJ2-3; TRBD2 matches at 9 bases. The CDR3 length is 14 residues. V trimming: 5 bases; J trimming: 3 bases; junction bases outside the gene matches: 3. CDR1 SGHTA and CDR2 FQGNSA come from the germline V gene. In nucleotides, the CDR3 is TGTGCCAGCAGCCCGGGACTAGCAACAGATACGCAGTATTTT. Protein sequence: CASSPGLATDTQYF.

The chain combines TRBV7-9 with TRBJ2-3; possibly TRBD1 for D (6 bases). Germline CDR1 and CDR2: SEHNR and FQNEAQ (reference sequence). The V end lost 4 bases, the J end lost 2 bases, and 10 bases lay between the germline ends. This CDR3 is 14 amino acids long. CDR3 sequence reads: CASSWGQDTDTQYF. In DNA, the CDR3 is TGTGCCAGCAGCTGGGGGCAGGACACAGATACGCAGTATTTT.